The next 5 T cell receptor beta chains were all read from a single sample in a study of monozygotic twins with inflammatory bowel disease. TCRdb re-called the 5' RACE reads, yielding one record per CDR3 amino acid sequence without DNA. The table gives over 90,000 distinct CDR3 sequences; the top ten clones make up 1.5% to 2% of it. Sequencing was carried out using blood. The origin of the receptors is a human donor with ulcerative colitis or Crohn's disease, or a healthy co-twin of an affected twin (not recorded which).

The chain combines TRBV19 with TRBJ2-1; TCRdb proposes TRBD2, but this gene call is untestable without DNA. This CDR3 comprises 17 residues. The germline gives CDR1 LNHDA, CDR2 SQIVND (reference sequence). The CDR3 sequence: CASTLLYREAAYNEQFF. The full variable domain, completed using reference TRBV19 and TRBJ2-1, is DGGITQSPKYLFRKEGQNVTLSCEQNLNHDAMYWYRQDPGQGLRLIYYSQIVNDFQKGDIAEGYSVSREKKESFPLTVTSAQKNPTAFYLCASTLLYREAAYNEQFFGPGTRLTVL.

The chain links TRBV7-8 to TRBJ2-7; the D gene TCRdb calls, TRBD1, cannot be checked with no DNA. The germline CDR1 and CDR2 sequences are SGHVS and FQNEAQ. The CDR3 totals 17 residues. The CDR3 is CASTPWTWGLSSYEQYF.

The chain recombines TRBV20-1 with TRBJ2-7; TCRdb selects TRBD1, and the lack of DNA leaves this call unchecked. CDR1 is DFQATT, CDR2 SNEGSKA, per germline (reference sequence). The CDR3 contains 14 residues. CDR3 amino acids: CSARSPGQGYEQYF.

The rearrangement joins TRBV25-1 to TRBJ2-5; TCRdb gives TRBD2 as the D gene, but with no DNA this cannot be confirmed. The CDR3 is made up of 11 amino acids. Germline loops: CDR1 MGHDK, CDR2 SYGVNS. This chain's CDR3 is CASMAGGDQYF.

The gene calls are TRBV4-1 and TRBJ1-4; TCRdb's D call, TRBD1, is unchecked because there is no DNA. Germline loops: CDR1 MGHRA, CDR2 YSYEKL. The CDR3 runs 14 residues. CDR3 sequence reads: CASSQGTGGEKLFF.